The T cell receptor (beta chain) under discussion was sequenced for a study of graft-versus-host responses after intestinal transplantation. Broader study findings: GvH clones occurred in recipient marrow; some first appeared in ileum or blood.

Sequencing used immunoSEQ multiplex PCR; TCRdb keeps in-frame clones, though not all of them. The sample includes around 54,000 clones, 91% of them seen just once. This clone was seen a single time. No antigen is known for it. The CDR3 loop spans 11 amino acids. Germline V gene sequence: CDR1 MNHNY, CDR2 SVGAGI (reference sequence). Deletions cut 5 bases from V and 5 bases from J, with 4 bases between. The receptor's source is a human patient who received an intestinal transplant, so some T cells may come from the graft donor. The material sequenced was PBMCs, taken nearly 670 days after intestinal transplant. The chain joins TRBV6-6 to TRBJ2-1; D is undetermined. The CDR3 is CASSLHNEQFF. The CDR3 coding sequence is TGTGCCAGCAGTCTCCACAATGAGCAGTTCTTC.